This T cell receptor (beta chain) is from a study of shared clonotypes between healthy human individuals. Study-wide findings and caveats: Among donors, the sharing of clonotypes was expected to be influenced by sequencing depth.

The protocol was immunoSEQ multiplex PCR, while the TCRdb copy is restricted to in-frame clones and leaves out a portion. The sample lists nearly 750,000 clones; just under 75% were seen once. CD4+ cells were split into CD45RA+ naive and CD45RA-negative memory subsets. This CDR3 comprises 13 residues. Germline V gene lookup returns CDR1 SGHRS and CDR2 YFSETQ. V lost 5 bases and J lost 5, with 10 bases in between. As for this clone: Its antigen remains unidentified.

The chain joins TRBV5-1 to TRBJ2-2, with D tentatively TRBD1 (5 bases). The specimen was memory CD4+ T cells sorted from blood. Subset noted: CD45RA-negative fraction. The TCR sequence derives from a woman aged 25 to 39 in good health. CDR3 amino acids: CASRQALTGELFF. DNA of the CDR3: TGCGCCAGCAGACAGGCGTTGACCGGGGAGCTGTTTTTT.